This T cell receptor beta chain was profiled in a study of T cells after posttransplantation cyclophosphamide. Assay: immunoSEQ multiplex PCR; the TCRdb copy retains only in-frame clones and omits some. In total the sample includes about 41,000 clones, none of them seen once. There are many counts of this clone. The antigen remains undetermined. General observations from the study: After PTCy, TRB diversity resembled that of CNI/methotrexate controls. Donor-recipient repertoire similarity was low at 1-2 months, rising over year one. Blood and skin or GI T cell repertoires showed limited TRB overlap.

On the day of bone marrow donation, the related graft donor provided peripheral blood. The sequenced material came from PBMCs. The origin of this receptor is a man younger than 40 in good health and a related stem cell transplant donor.

CDR3 nucleotide sequence: TGTGCCAGCAGCAGTAGCGGGGGCCGAAGCACAGATACGCAGTATTTT. This encodes CASSSSGGRSTDTQYF. V gene TRBV7-2 combines with J gene TRBJ2-3; 9 bases match TRBD2. Losses at the gene ends were 5 bases for V and 0 bases for J; bases not matched to a gene: 6. There are 16 residues in the CDR3. The V gene's germline CDR1 is SGHTA and CDR2 FQGNSA.